These T cell receptor beta chains were read from a single sample in a study of technical replicates of blood from several donors. TCRdb keeps only in-frame clones here, not all; method: immunoSEQ multiplex PCR. Of tens of thousands of clones in the sample, roughly 94% were seen once. Sequences were obtained from T cells isolated from PBMCs. The receptor set was obtained from a human donor in good health. Both conserved end residues are part of each CDR3. A D gene is named only where the DNA matches it firmly. Rows may omit the clone size; those that give it use once, few, many or a size class.

CDR3 protein: CASLERGHTYNEQFF
CDR3 DNA: TGTGCCAGCCTCGAGAGGGGGCACACATACAATGAGCAGTTCTTC
V gene: TRBV2
D gene: TRBD1
J gene: TRBJ2-1
clone size: .

CDR3 protein: CASSSWSGSSGELFF
CDR3 DNA: TGTGCCAGCAGCTCGTGGAGCGGGAGCTCCGGGGAGCTGTTTTTT
V gene: TRBV9
D gene: TRBD2
J gene: TRBJ2-2
clone size: .

CDR3 protein: CASSLAGAAYEQYF
CDR3 DNA: TGCGCCAGCAGCTTGGCAGGGGCAGCCTACGAGCAGTACTTC
V gene: TRBV5-1
D gene: .
J gene: TRBJ2-7
clone size: .

CDR3 protein: CASSLGLGLGYGYTF
CDR3 DNA: TGTGCCAGCAGTTTAGGACTTGGACTGGGCTATGGCTACACCTTC
V gene: TRBV27
D gene: .
J gene: TRBJ1-2
clone size: .

CDR3 protein: CASSLQTSGTADTQYF
CDR3 DNA: TGTGCCAGCAGCCTCCAGACTAGCGGGACCGCAGATACGCAGTATTTT
V gene: TRBV4-2
D gene: TRBD2
J gene: TRBJ2-3
clone size: .

CDR3 protein: CASSATRGETQYF
CDR3 DNA: TGTGCCAGCAGCGCTACCAGGGGGGAGACCCAGTACTTC
V gene: TRBV13
D gene: TRBD1
J gene: TRBJ2-5
clone size: .

CDR3 protein: CASSPAQRGNFYGYTF
CDR3 DNA: TGCGCCAGCAGCCCGGCCCAAAGGGGGAATTTTTATGGCTACACCTTC
V gene: TRBV5-1
D gene: .
J gene: TRBJ1-2
clone size: .

CDR3 protein: CASSVAGNTEAFF
CDR3 DNA: TGTGCCAGCAGCGTAGCAGGGAACACTGAAGCTTTCTTT
V gene: TRBV9
D gene: .
J gene: TRBJ1-1
clone size: .

CDR3 protein: CASSFQQGTEAFF
CDR3 DNA: TGTGCCAGCAGCTTTCAACAGGGTACTGAAGCTTTCTTT
V gene: TRBV5-4
D gene: .
J gene: TRBJ1-1
clone size: .

CDR3 protein: CASSQWDRETEAFF
CDR3 DNA: TGTGCCAGCAGCCAGTGGGACAGAGAGACTGAAGCTTTCTTT
V gene: TRBV5-6
D gene: TRBD1
J gene: TRBJ1-1
clone size: few

CDR3 protein: CASSPGQPVYEVTF
CDR3 DNA: TGTGCCAGCAGCCCGGGACAGCCCGTATATGAGGTCACCTTC
V gene: TRBV5-6
D gene: TRBD1
J gene: TRBJ1-2
clone size: .

CDR3 protein: CASRVEVRSNQPQHF
CDR3 DNA: TGTGCCAGCAGGGTGGAGGTGAGGAGCAATCAGCCCCAGCATTTT
V gene: TRBV6-1
D gene: .
J gene: TRBJ1-5
clone size: .

CDR3 protein: CASSHDRGTERGYTF
CDR3 DNA: TGCGCCAGCAGCCATGACCGGGGGACGGAGAGAGGCTACACCTTC
V gene: TRBV4-1
D gene: .
J gene: TRBJ1-2
clone size: .

CDR3 protein: CASSPEITGDYEQYF
CDR3 DNA: TGTGCCAGCAGCCCAGAAATAACAGGGGACTACGAGCAGTACTTC
V gene: TRBV7-9
D gene: TRBD1
J gene: TRBJ2-7
clone size: .

CDR3 protein: CASSESHGQGTPEAFF
CDR3 DNA: TGCGCCAGCAGTGAGTCCCACGGACAGGGGACCCCTGAAGCTTTCTTT
V gene: TRBV10-1
D gene: TRBD1
J gene: TRBJ1-1
clone size: .

CDR3 protein: CASSSGQAGQETQYF
CDR3 DNA: TGCGCCAGCAGCTCAGGACAGGCAGGCCAAGAGACCCAGTACTTC
V gene: TRBV5-1
D gene: TRBD1
J gene: TRBJ2-5
clone size: .

CDR3 protein: CASSLFSGRGEQYF
CDR3 DNA: TGTGCCAGCTCCCTCTTTAGCGGGAGGGGCGAGCAGTACTTC
V gene: TRBV18
D gene: TRBD2
J gene: TRBJ2-7
clone size: .

CDR3 protein: CASSQPGQGVSNTIYF
CDR3 DNA: TGCGCCAGCAGCCAACCGGGACAGGGGGTGTCAAACACCATATATTTT
V gene: TRBV4-1
D gene: TRBD1
J gene: TRBJ1-3
clone size: .

CDR3 protein: CASSSRPGNTEAFF
CDR3 DNA: TGTGCCAGCAGCTCCAGACCGGGGAACACTGAAGCTTTCTTT
V gene: TRBV5-4
D gene: .
J gene: TRBJ1-1
clone size: .

CDR3 protein: CASSPPASGGMYEQYF
CDR3 DNA: TGCGCCAGCAGTCCCCCCGCTAGCGGGGGGATGTACGAGCAGTACTTC
V gene: TRBV5-1
D gene: TRBD2
J gene: TRBJ2-7
clone size: once

CDR3 protein: CASSLRPSVSYNEQFF
CDR3 DNA: TGTGCCAGCAGCTTACGTCCTAGCGTATCCTACAATGAGCAGTTCTTC
V gene: TRBV7-8
D gene: .
J gene: TRBJ2-1
clone size: .

CDR3 protein: CASSTDSLPYNEQFF
CDR3 DNA: TGTGCCAGCAGCACGGACAGTCTTCCCTACAATGAGCAGTTCTTC
V gene: TRBV6-5
D gene: .
J gene: TRBJ2-1
clone size: .

CDR3 protein: CASSDGTNTYFYGYTF
CDR3 DNA: TGTGCCAGCAGCGACGGGACAAATACATATTTCTATGGCTACACCTTC
V gene: TRBV5-5
D gene: .
J gene: TRBJ1-2
clone size: once

CDR3 protein: CASSPRGTSAEAYEQYF
CDR3 DNA: TGTGCCAGCTCACCACGGGGAACTAGCGCGGAGGCCTACGAGCAGTACTTC
V gene: TRBV18
D gene: TRBD2
J gene: TRBJ2-7
clone size: once

CDR3 protein: CASSLMTSGRTYNEQFF
CDR3 DNA: TGTGCCAGCAGCTTAATGACTAGCGGGAGGACCTACAATGAGCAGTTCTTC
V gene: TRBV7-2
D gene: TRBD2
J gene: TRBJ2-1
clone size: .

CDR3 protein: CASSLGFRGRDNEQFF
CDR3 DNA: TGTGCCAGCAGCTTAGGGTTCAGGGGGCGGGACAATGAGCAGTTCTTC
V gene: TRBV7-8
D gene: TRBD1
J gene: TRBJ2-1
clone size: .

CDR3 protein: CASSIIGSGRPPEQFF
CDR3 DNA: TGTGCCAGTAGTATAATTGGCAGCGGGAGGCCCCCGGAGCAGTTCTTC
V gene: TRBV19
D gene: TRBD2
J gene: TRBJ2-1
clone size: .

CDR3 protein: CAGGGRAVDTQYF
CDR3 DNA: TGTGCCGGAGGGGGGAGGGCCGTAGATACGCAGTATTTT
V gene: TRBV6-1
D gene: .
J gene: TRBJ2-3
clone size: .

CDR3 protein: CASSLSTSGIYNEQFF
CDR3 DNA: TGCGCCAGCAGCTTATCTACTAGCGGAATCTACAATGAGCAGTTCTTC
V gene: TRBV5-1
D gene: TRBD2
J gene: TRBJ2-1
clone size: .